This T cell receptor (beta chain) was identified in a study of CXCR3-negative and CXCR3-positive naive CD8 T cells. General study results and limits: Naive cells positive for CXCR3 carried more hydrophobic TRB CDR3s than CXCR3-negative ones. Naive subsets displayed similar surface CD5, and TCR strength was inferred from TRB CDR3 properties.

TRB cDNA libraries were made by UMI-labeled 5' RACE. TCRdb reprocessed the 5' RACE reads and stores each CDR3 protein as one record, lacking DNA. This table lists around 88,000 distinct CDR3 sequences. The CDR3 extends over 13 amino acids. Germline CDR1 is SGDLS and CDR2 is YYNGEE. Comments on this clonotype: The antigen is undetermined.

V gene TRBV9 combines with J gene TRBJ2-5; the TCRdb call, TRBD1, lacks DNA for checking. Sample: naive CXCR3+ CD8+ T cells from blood. As to subset: CD45RO-CCR7+CD27+CD95- naive CD8+ T cells expressing CXCR3 (TNR3+). The receptor was isolated from a human donor in good health. Some clones in this sample may be carry-over from other donors' samples. Here the CDR3 reads CASSPPGQETQYF.